The 26 T cell receptor beta chains below come from one sample, sequenced in a study of shared clonotypes between healthy human individuals. Repertoires were generated with immunoSEQ multiplex PCR, while TCRdb's copy carries only in-frame clones and drops some. The repertoire holds around 2,100,000 clones, about 95% seen once, with around 1.2% in the top ten. CD8 cells classed as naive were CD45RO-negative and positively selected for CCR7, excluding terminally differentiated effector memory CD45RA+ cells. Sequencing was done on a sample of naive CD8+ T cells sorted from blood. The receptors originated from a man in his late teens or twenties in good health.

V usage is TRBV29-1 and J usage is TRBJ2-5, with D perhaps TRBD2 (6 bases). V was shortened by 5 bases and J by 5 bases, with 18 bases between the two germline ends. Germline CDR1 is SQVTM and CDR2 is ANQGSEA. The CDR3 contains 14 residues. The CDR3 region has the DNA TGCAGCGTTCTCCTCGGAGGGGCGTTGGAGACCCAGTACTTC. It codes for CSVLLGGALETQYF.

This sequence joins TRBV5-1 and TRBJ2-7, with TRBD1 identical over 10 bases. V lost 4 bases, J lost 4 bases, and 17 bases stayed unmatched. Germline-derived CDR1 and CDR2 are SGHRS and YFSETQ. The CDR3 has 18 residues. CDR3 residues: CASSAPSITGTGVYEQYF. The CDR3 DNA is TGCGCCAGCAGCGCACCCTCAATTACCGGGACAGGGGTGTACGAGCAGTACTTC.

V and J are TRBV4-3 and TRBJ2-7, with 8 nucleotides matching TRBD2. The CDR3 runs 15 residues. The ends lost 4 bases at V and 6 bases at J; junction bases unmatched: 11. The germline V gene has CDR1 LGHNA and CDR2 YSLEER. This chain's CDR3 is CASSPGLAALSEQYF. CDR3 nucleotide sequence: TGCGCCAGCAGCCCCGGACTAGCTGCCCTGTCCGAGCAGTACTTC.

This sequence joins TRBV6-5 and TRBJ1-5; unclear D gene. Trimming removed 7 bases at V and 0 bases at J, with 13 bases between. The CDR3 is 15 residues long. CDR1 MNHEY and CDR2 SVGAGI come from the germline V gene. The CDR3 DNA is TGTGCCAGCATCGCAGACGGGGATAGCAATCAGCCCCAGCATTTT. As protein: CASIADGDSNQPQHF.

This rearrangement joins TRBV4-3 to TRBJ1-6; D is uncertain. Trimming pared 3 bases from V and 7 bases from J, leaving 13 bases between. CDR1 is LGHNA and CDR2 is YSLEER in the germline V gene. This CDR3 is 15 amino acids long. In DNA form, the CDR3 reads TGCGCCAGCAGCCAGATGAGACCAAAAAATTCACCCCTCCACTTT. Encoded protein: CASSQMRPKNSPLHF.

V and J are TRBV11-2 and TRBJ2-7, with D unclear. Germline V CDR1 and CDR2: SGHAT, FQNNGV. Trimming shortened V by 4 bases and J by 5 bases, and 9 bases separated the two germline ends. There are 12 residues in the CDR3. This chain's CDR3 is CASSSRWDEQYF. The CDR3 DNA reads as TGTGCCAGCAGCTCCCGTTGGGACGAGCAGTACTTC.

The chain uses TRBV30 and TRBJ1-1; D remains ambiguous. The CDR3 extends over 13 amino acids. The V and J ends lost 8 bases and 4 bases respectively, with 17 bases between them. CDR1 GTSNPN and CDR2 SVGIG come from the germline V gene (reference sequence). In DNA, the CDR3 is TGTGCCCTTGGGGAAAGGGTCGGCACTGAAGCTTTCTTT. Amino acid sequence: CALGERVGTEAFF.

The chain joins TRBV6-1 to TRBJ2-7; D gene unclear. V was shortened by 1 base and J by 2 bases, with 6 bases between the two germline ends. Per germline, CDR1 MNHNS and CDR2 SASEGT. This CDR3 comprises 13 residues. This CDR3 is CASSEDPTYEQYF. CDR3 DNA: TGTGCCAGCAGTGAAGATCCCACCTACGAGCAGTACTTC.

V gene TRBV6-5 combines with J gene TRBJ2-5, with D maybe TRBD2 (5 bases). Per germline, CDR1 MNHEY and CDR2 SVGAGI. The ends were cut back, 4 bases at V and 0 bases at J, with 6 bases in the middle. This CDR3 spans 13 amino acids. The chain's CDR3 is CASSLAHQETQYF. In DNA form, the CDR3 reads TGTGCCAGCAGTTTAGCGCACCAAGAGACCCAGTACTTC.

This sequence joins TRBV6-5 and TRBJ1-4; 7 bases are shared with TRBD1. From germline, CDR1 is MNHEY and CDR2 SVGAGI. The V gene end was trimmed by 6 bases and the J gene end by 7 bases; junction bases not matched to a gene: 8. This CDR3 spans 14 amino acids. CDR3 coding DNA: TGTGCCAGCAGCCCAGCTCAGGGGGTTGAAAAACTGTTTTTT. Translated, it gives CASSPAQGVEKLFF.

The chain couples TRBV19 to TRBJ1-2, with 8 positions matching TRBD1. The CDR3 extends over 13 amino acids. V lost 10 bases to trimming and J lost 5 bases; unmatched junction nucleotides: 9. CDR1 and CDR2 from the germline V gene are LNHDA and SQIVND (reference sequence). DNA of the CDR3: TGTGCCACCCAAGCCAGGGGGCTTTATGGCTACACCTTC. Translating it yields CATQARGLYGYTF.

This chain connects TRBV5-4 to TRBJ2-5, with TRBD2 as a possible D gene (5 bases). In germline, CDR1 is SGHNT, CDR2 YYREEE (reference sequence). V shed 2 bases and J shed 7 bases, with 12 bases lying between them. The CDR3 runs 13 residues. CDR3 coding DNA: TGTGCCAGCAGCTTAGGAAGAGAGGGGACCCAGTACTTC. Its protein product is CASSLGREGTQYF.

The V and J genes are TRBV30 and TRBJ2-7; possible D gene TRBD1, 6 bases. The CDR3 spans 12 residues. V was clipped by 2 bases and J by 4 bases, with 9 bases between them. Germline V gene sequence: CDR1 GTSNPN, CDR2 SVGIG (reference sequence). This CDR3 reads CAWSTQGYEQYF. CDR3 in DNA: TGTGCCTGGAGTACTCAGGGGTACGAGCAGTACTTC.

The genes are TRBV7-9 and TRBJ2-1; D is undetermined. Germline lookup yields CDR1 SEHNR and CDR2 FQNEAQ (reference sequence). CDR3 size: 16 residues. The V gene lost 5 bases and the J gene lost 2 bases, with 16 bases spanning the gap. The CDR3 sequence: CASSPRGPSPYNEQFF. The CDR3 bases are TGTGCCAGCAGCCCCCGTGGGCCCTCCCCCTACAATGAGCAGTTCTTC.

The V gene is TRBV27, the J gene TRBJ1-2; 12 nucleotides line up with TRBD1. Germline loops: CDR1 MNHEY, CDR2 SMNVEV (reference sequence). V lost 5 bases to trimming and J lost 8 bases; unmatched junction nucleotides: 3. The CDR3 loop spans 13 amino acids. CDR3 residues: CASSPGTGGGYTF. Written as DNA, the CDR3 is TGTGCCAGCAGTCCGGGGACAGGGGGCGGCTACACCTTC.

The chain employs TRBV7-9 and TRBJ2-7; 7 nucleotides agree with TRBD1. CDR3 length: 16 amino acids. J gave up 2 bases and V 5 bases, and 12 bases lay outside the gene matches. Germline-derived CDR1 and CDR2 are SEHNR and FQNEAQ (reference sequence). The CDR3 here is CASSHQGRDSAYEQYF. The CDR3 DNA is TGTGCCAGCAGCCACCAAGGCCGGGACAGCGCCTACGAGCAGTACTTC.

J is TRBJ1-1 and V is TRBV19; tentative D call: TRBD1 (6 bases). This CDR3 comprises 16 residues. Trimming left V 3 bases short and J 3 bases short, with 17 bases between. Per germline, CDR1 LNHDA and CDR2 SQIVND (reference sequence). DNA of the CDR3: TGTGCCAGTAGTATCGGACACCTGGAGGGGGACACTGAAGCTTTCTTT. It specifies CASSIGHLEGDTEAFF. Full variable domain (missing parts from reference TRBV19 and TRBJ1-1): DGGITQSPKYLFRKEGQNVTLSCEQNLNHDAMYWYRQDPGQGLRLIYYSQIVNDFQKGDIAEGYSVSREKKESFPLTVTSAQKNPTAFYLCASSIGHLEGDTEAFFGQGTRLTVV.

V usage is TRBV13 and J usage is TRBJ2-5, with TRBD1 matching 12 bases. Losses at the gene ends were 1 base for V and 5 bases for J; bases not matched to a gene: 2. Germline lookup yields CDR1 PRHDT and CDR2 FYEKMQ (reference sequence). The CDR3 extends over 15 amino acids. The CDR3 nucleotides are TGTGCCAGCAGCTTAGCCGGGACAGGGGGCGAGACCCAGTACTTC. Translation gives CASSLAGTGGETQYF.

V usage is TRBV25-1 and J usage is TRBJ2-3, with D perhaps being TRBD1 or TRBD2 (5 bases each). This CDR3 is 16 amino acids long. Germline V gene lookup returns CDR1 MGHDK and CDR2 SYGVNS. V was pared by 4 bases and J by 0 bases, with 14 bases between. The CDR3 protein is CASSAGPSISTDTQYF. In nucleotides, the CDR3 is TGTGCCAGCAGTGCGGGACCGTCGATAAGCACAGATACGCAGTATTTT.

The rearrangement joins TRBV29-1 to TRBJ2-7; D gene unclear. CDR3 length equals 12 residues. Germline V gives CDR1 SQVTM, CDR2 ANQGSEA. V was pared by 6 bases and J by 2 bases, with 11 bases between. The chain's CDR3 is CSVLHGTYEQYF. The CDR3 nucleotides are TGCAGCGTCCTACATGGGACCTACGAGCAGTACTTC.

This chain joins TRBV5-4 and TRBJ2-1; D call uncertain. V lost 4 bases and J lost 6, with 8 bases in between. The CDR3 totals 12 residues. Germline CDR1 SGHNT, CDR2 YYREEE (reference sequence). CDR3 DNA sequence: TGTGCCAGCAGCGACGAGGTCAATGAGCAGTTCTTC. Translating it yields CASSDEVNEQFF.

The chain joins TRBV27 to TRBJ2-7, with no clear D. The CDR3 totals 12 residues. CDR1 and CDR2 from the germline V gene are MNHEY and SMNVEV (reference sequence). V was cut by 5 bases and J by 7 bases, with 12 bases left in between. CDR3 nucleotide sequence: TGTGCCAGCAGTGGGTTCGGTTATGAGCAGTACTTC. Residues: CASSGFGYEQYF.

As for this clone: Within the sample, other DNA sequences also encode this same CDR3. The rearrangement joins TRBV6-6 to TRBJ2-7; 9 nucleotides match TRBD2. The germline CDR1 and CDR2 sequences are MNHNY and SVGAGI (reference sequence). J was trimmed by 2 bases and V by 6 bases; bases with no gene match: 8. The CDR3 sequence is 15 residues long. CDR3 protein: CASSLGLAGAYEQYF. The CDR3 DNA is TGTGCCAGCAGCCTCGGGTTAGCGGGGGCCTACGAGCAGTACTTC.

Turning to this clone: The same CDR3 arises from other DNA sequences in this sample as well. CDR3 sequence (DNA): TGTGCCAGCAGCCCACGCCTCTCCTACGAGCAGTACTTC. This gives the protein CASSPRLSYEQYF. The rearrangement joins TRBV11-2 to TRBJ2-7, with D uncertain. Germline V lookup: CDR1 SGHAT, CDR2 FQNNGV. The CDR3 has 13 amino acids. V shed 5 bases and J shed 0 bases, with 8 bases lying between them.

The chain combines TRBV4-1 with TRBJ1-2; D remains unclear. V lost 0 bases to trimming and J lost 6 bases, with 11 bases between them. CDR1 and CDR2 from the germline V gene are MGHRA and YSYEKL. This CDR3 is 14 amino acids long. CDR3 in DNA: TGCGCCAGCAGCCAAGAAGGTCAACGGGATGGCTACACCTTC. Its translation: CASSQEGQRDGYTF.

The chain joins TRBV6-1 to TRBJ2-7; D uncertain. V was pared by 1 base and J by 9 bases, with 13 bases between. Germline CDR1 and CDR2: MNHNS and SASEGT. This CDR3 has 13 residues. The CDR3 sequence: CASSEESRAGQYF. The DNA for the CDR3 is TGTGCCAGCAGTGAAGAGTCCCGCGCCGGGCAGTACTTC.